This TCR beta chain is drawn from a study of beta chain features in type 1 diabetes. This clone appeared a few times. Investigators reverse transcribed all isolated RNA, so they sequenced expressed TCRB transcripts. Assay used: immunoSEQ multiplex PCR; TCRdb lists only in-frame clones, some missing. The data show about 150,000 clones, 7.5% to 10% seen once. The CDR3 sequence is 12 residues long. V was pared by 6 bases and J by 8 bases, with 10 bases between. Germline CDR1 and CDR2: SNHLY and FYNNEI. The sample comprised central memory CD4+ T cells from blood. The chain joins TRBV2 to TRBJ1-4, with a possible D match to TRBD1 (6 bases). The TCR sequence derives from a man younger than 35 in good health. CDR3: CASRPTGEKLFF. The DNA for the CDR3 is TGTGCCAGCAGGCCTACAGGGGAAAAACTGTTTTTT. The full variable domain, with the rest looked up from reference TRBV2 and TRBJ1-4, is EPEVTQTPSHQVTQMGQEVILRCVPISNHLYFYWYRQILGQKVEFLVSFYNNEISEKSEIFDDQFSVERPDGSNFTLKIRSTKLEDSAMYFCASRPTGEKLFFGSGTQLSVL.